These 27 T cell receptor beta chains came from one sample sequenced in a study of blood T cell repertoires in COVID-19. This table comes from immunoSEQ multiplex PCR, and its TCRdb copy is limited to in-frame clones, with some not included. This table holds 250,000 to 300,000 clones, approximately 86% found once. Sequenced: peripheral blood. These receptors came from a woman aged 70 to 79 with COVID-19, enrolled during active disease.

The chain employs TRBV7-2 and TRBJ1-1; D ambiguous. Germline V gene lookup returns CDR1 SGHTA and CDR2 FQGNSA. V lost 5 bases to trimming and J lost 0 bases, with 10 bases between them. The CDR3 is made up of 14 amino acids. CDR3 sequence (DNA): TGTGCCAGCAGCAAGACATGGTTGAACACTGAAGCTTTCTTT. Its translation is CASSKTWLNTEAFF.

The chain combines TRBV28 with TRBJ2-7, with a tentative D call TRBD2 (7 bases). V lost 6 bases and J lost 3, with 21 bases in between. Germline CDR1 reads MDHEN; CDR2 reads SYDVKM. The CDR3 length is 16 residues. CDR3 DNA: TGTGCCAGCAGCGGATCGGTGAGGGGGGGTAGCTACGAGCAGTACTTC. It translates to CASSGSVRGGSYEQYF. The whole variable domain, remainder taken from reference TRBV28 and TRBJ2-7, is DVKVTQSSRYLVKRTGEKVFLECVQDMDHENMFWYRQDPGLGLRLIYFSYDVKMKEKGDIPEGYSVSREKKERFSLILESASTNQTSMYLCASSGSVRGGSYEQYFGPGTRLTVT.

The chain joins TRBV18 to TRBJ1-1, with D hard to call. Germline V gene lookup returns CDR1 KGHSH and CDR2 LQKENI. The CDR3 covers 14 residues. V was pared by 1 base and J by 0 bases, with 6 bases between. This chain's CDR3 is CASSPRELNTEAFF. For the CDR3, the DNA is TGTGCCAGCTCACCACGGGAGCTGAACACTGAAGCTTTCTTT. The complete variable domain, with remaining parts taken from reference TRBV18 and TRBJ1-1, reads NAGVMQNPRHLVRRRGQEARLRCSPMKGHSHVYWYRQLPEEGLKFMVYLQKENIIDESGMPKERFSAEFPKEGPSILRIQQVVRGDSAAYFCASSPRELNTEAFFGQGTRLTVV.

The chain is built from TRBV6-5 and TRBJ2-5, with D tentatively TRBD2 (6 bases). Looked up from germline, CDR1 is MNHEY and CDR2 is SVGAGI. The CDR3 runs 13 residues. The ends were cut back, 9 bases at V and 4 bases at J, with 15 bases in the middle. The DNA of the CDR3 is TGTGCCAGTCTTAGGGTGGAGGGAGAGACCCAGTACTTC. Amino acids: CASLRVEGETQYF.

J is TRBJ2-7 and V is TRBV27, with a possible D match to TRBD1 (5 bases). Germline CDR1 is MNHEY and CDR2 is SMNVEV (reference sequence). The CDR3 length is 16 residues. Trimming took off 0 bases at V and 4 bases at J, with 16 bases between the two ends. CDR3 loop: CASSLSPQGPNYEQYF. CDR3 sequence (DNA): TGTGCCAGCAGTTTATCCCCCCAGGGTCCCAATTACGAGCAGTACTTC.

The chain links TRBV2 to TRBJ1-1; D is ambiguous. V was trimmed by 3 bases and J by 7 bases, leaving 6 bases between them. Germline V gene lookup returns CDR1 SNHLY and CDR2 FYNNEI. The CDR3 extends over 11 amino acids. CDR3 sequence reads: CASSDSVEAFF. The CDR3 DNA reads as TGTGCCAGCAGTGATTCGGTTGAAGCTTTCTTT.

The rearrangement uses TRBV4-1 and TRBJ2-2; tentative D call: TRBD1 (5 bases). Germline CDR1 MGHRA, CDR2 YSYEKL. The CDR3 has 14 amino acids. V was cut by 6 bases and J by 2 bases, with 10 bases left in between. This chain's CDR3 is CASRRQTNTGELFF. The CDR3 region has the DNA TGCGCCAGCAGGCGACAGACCAACACCGGGGAGCTGTTTTTT.

CDR3: CASAQYSGTDTQYF. CDR3 bases: TGTGCCAGCGCCCAATACTCCGGGACAGATACGCAGTATTTT. This chain connects TRBV18 to TRBJ2-3; D gene ambiguous. Germline V CDR1 and CDR2: KGHSH, LQKENI. V lost 8 bases, J lost 3 bases, and 15 bases lay in between. CDR3 length equals 14 residues.

CDR3 region: CASSEGQLNSPLHF. Here the CDR3 DNA reads TGTGCCAGCAGCGAGGGACAGCTTAATTCACCCCTCCACTTT. This rearrangement joins TRBV9 to TRBJ1-6; 7 nucleotides match TRBD1. The junction had 3 bases not matched to a gene; V was cut back by 3 bases and J by 6 bases. Germline V CDR1 and CDR2: SGDLS, YYNGEE. This CDR3 region has 14 residues.

This clone was recorded only once. The chain combines TRBV6-5 with TRBJ1-1; 7 bases align to TRBD1. V trimming: 6 bases; J trimming: 7 bases; junction bases outside the gene matches: 5. The germline gives CDR1 MNHEY, CDR2 SVGAGI. The CDR3 contains 12 residues. CDR3 sequence: CASRRQGLEAFF. CDR3 nucleotides: TGTGCCAGCAGGCGACAGGGACTTGAAGCTTTCTTT.

V gene TRBV9 combines with J gene TRBJ1-4; D uncertain. CDR1 is SGDLS and CDR2 is YYNGEE in the germline V gene. V shed 0 bases and J shed 8 bases, with 11 bases lying between them. The CDR3 loop spans 14 amino acids. CDR3 sequence: CASSVGRVGEKLFF. Here the CDR3 DNA reads TGTGCCAGCAGCGTAGGGAGGGTAGGCGAAAAACTGTTTTTT.

The V gene is TRBV6-2 or TRBV6-3, the J gene TRBJ2-7; TRBD2 might be the D (5 bases). Trimming pared 2 bases from V and 0 bases from J, leaving 8 bases between. The CDR3 extends over 14 amino acids. CDR1 MNHEY and CDR2 SVGEGT come from the germline V gene. This chain's CDR3 is CASSYDRGSYEQYF. The CDR3 bases are TGTGCCAGCAGTTACGACCGGGGCTCCTACGAGCAGTACTTC.

The chain employs TRBV3-1 (or the pseudogene TRBV3-2) and TRBJ1-5; D gene ambiguous. The germline V gene has CDR1 LGHDT and CDR2 YNNKEL (reference sequence). Trimming removed 3 bases from V and 7 bases from J, with 7 bases in between. The CDR3 has 12 residues. The CDR3 DNA sequence: TGTGCCAGCAGCCACCCAGGCCAGCCCCAGCATTTT. Its translation is CASSHPGQPQHF.

The chain recombines TRBV2 with TRBJ2-3; D not certain. V was clipped by 4 bases and J by 1 base, with 12 bases between them. In germline, CDR1 is SNHLY, CDR2 FYNNEI. The length of the CDR3 is 15 residues. The CDR3 sequence: CASSAPLGGTDTQYF. DNA for the CDR3: TGTGCCAGCAGTGCGCCCTTAGGAGGCACAGATACGCAGTATTTT.

The CDR3, as DNA: TGTGCCAGCAGTCACGACAGCCGGAACACTGAAGCTTTCTTT. It yields the protein CASSHDSRNTEAFF. The chain combines TRBV5-4 with TRBJ1-1, with D perhaps matching TRBD1 (5 bases). CDR3 size: 14 residues. V was shortened by 5 bases and J by 1 base, with 12 bases between the two germline ends. The germline CDR1 and CDR2 sequences are SGHNT and YYREEE (reference sequence).

The rearrangement uses TRBV6-5 and TRBJ2-2; D possibly corresponds to TRBD1 (5 bases). The CDR3 covers 15 residues. The germline CDR1 and CDR2 sequences are MNHEY and SVGAGI. V was clipped by 3 bases and J by 6 bases, with 14 bases between them. The CDR3 sequence is CASSYRVQGAGELFF. For the CDR3, the DNA is TGTGCCAGCAGTTATAGGGTCCAAGGGGCCGGGGAGCTGTTTTTT.

The sample holds one count of this clone. The chain recombines TRBV28 with TRBJ2-7; 7 bases line up with TRBD2. Germline V gives CDR1 MDHEN, CDR2 SYDVKM. Unmatched junction bases numbered 6, after V lost 1 base and J lost 3 bases. The CDR3 length is 15 residues. DNA for the CDR3: TGTGCCAGCAGTTTATATGTGGGAGGGGTCTACGAGCAGTACTTC. This encodes CASSLYVGGVYEQYF.

The CDR3 coding sequence is TGTGCCAGCAGCCTAGGGGACAGAGGAAACACCATATATTTT. This translates into CASSLGDRGNTIYF. The chain employs TRBV3-1 (or the pseudogene TRBV3-2) and TRBJ1-3, with 7 bases matching TRBD1. Looked up from germline, CDR1 is LGHDT and CDR2 is YNNKEL (reference sequence). There are 14 residues in the CDR3. V shed 4 bases and J 4 bases; nucleotides not matched to a gene: 4.

The V call is TRBV27, the J call TRBJ1-1; D may be TRBD1 (6 bases). The CDR3 runs to 14 residues. Germline CDR1 and CDR2: MNHEY and SMNVEV (reference sequence). V was pared by 3 bases and J by 1 base, with 9 bases between. The CDR3 region has the DNA TGTGCCAGCAGTTTTGACAGGAAGAACACTGAAGCTTTCTTT. Translated, it gives CASSFDRKNTEAFF.

The chain combines TRBV27 with TRBJ2-7; 12 nucleotides align to TRBD2. The CDR3 is 15 amino acids. Losses at the gene ends were 8 bases for V and 3 bases for J; bases not matched to a gene: 8. Germline V gene data show CDR1 as MNHEY and CDR2 as SMNVEV (reference sequence). CDR3 DNA: TGTGCCAGCCAAGGACTAGCGGGGCCCTACTACGAGCAGTACTTC. As protein: CASQGLAGPYYEQYF.

The rearrangement joins TRBV27 to TRBJ2-6, with 11 bases matching TRBD1. CDR1 is MNHEY and CDR2 is SMNVEV in the germline V gene (reference sequence). This CDR3 is built from 19 residues. J gave up 3 bases and V 6 bases, and 13 bases lay outside the gene matches. The CDR3: CASSESGQGARVGANVLTF. The DNA for the CDR3 is TGTGCCAGCAGCGAATCCGGACAGGGGGCGAGAGTTGGGGCCAACGTCCTGACTTTC.

V is TRBV6-6 and J is TRBJ1-6; a weak D match, TRBD1 (6 bases). This CDR3 has 12 residues. Per the germline V gene, CDR1 is MNHNY and CDR2 is SVGAGI (reference sequence). Trimming took off 7 bases at V and 7 bases at J, with 8 bases between the two ends. The CDR3 reads CASTGENSPLHF. In DNA form, the CDR3 reads TGTGCCAGCACAGGGGAAAATTCACCCCTCCACTTT.

The chain joins TRBV27 to TRBJ1-4, with TRBD1 matching over 7 bases. V was pared by 7 bases and J by 8 bases, with 10 bases of the junction left unmatched. Germline V gives CDR1 MNHEY, CDR2 SMNVEV (reference sequence). The CDR3 is made up of 14 amino acids. CDR3 bases: TGTGCCAGCACCAAACAGGGGTTAGAGGAAAAACTGTTTTTT. Amino acid sequence: CASTKQGLEEKLFF. The full variable domain, in which reference TRBV27 and TRBJ1-4 provide the parts outside the CDR3, is EAQVTQNPRYLITVTGKKLTVTCSQNMNHEYMSWYRQDPGLGLRQIYYSMNVEVTDKGDVPEGYKVSRKEKRNFPLILESPSPNQTSLYFCASTKQGLEEKLFFGSGTQLSVL.

The chain recombines TRBV5-1 with TRBJ1-2, with 7 bases aligning to TRBD1. J gave up 3 bases and V 2 bases, and 1 base lay outside the gene matches. CDR3 length: 13 residues. The germline CDR1 and CDR2 sequences are SGHRS and YFSETQ. CDR3 DNA sequence: TGCGCCAGCAGCTTCGGACAGGACTATGGCTACACCTTC. This gives the protein CASSFGQDYGYTF.

J is TRBJ2-2 and V is TRBV12-3 or TRBV12-4, with no clear D. The CDR3 runs 13 residues. V was trimmed by 7 bases and J by 9 bases, leaving 15 bases between them. The DNA for the CDR3 is TGTGCCAGCAAACCCAACATCGTCCGGGAGCTGTTTTTT. Its translation is CASKPNIVRELFF.

This chain connects TRBV6-5 to TRBJ1-1, with D uncertain. The germline V gene has CDR1 MNHEY and CDR2 SVGAGI. V was trimmed by 0 bases and J by 5 bases, leaving 7 bases between them. This CDR3 region has 13 residues. The CDR3 is CASSYSERTEAFF. CDR3 nucleotides: TGTGCCAGCAGTTACTCCGAGCGGACTGAAGCTTTCTTT.

The chain carries TRBV2 and TRBJ2-5; 9 nucleotides match TRBD2. The CDR3 is made up of 15 amino acids. V was clipped by 2 bases and J by 1 base; unmatched bases: 2. Per the germline V gene, CDR1 is SNHLY and CDR2 is FYNNEI. CDR3 nucleotide sequence: TGTGCCAGCAGTGAAAGTAGCGGGGGCCAAGAGACCCAGTACTTC. It is translated as CASSESSGGQETQYF.